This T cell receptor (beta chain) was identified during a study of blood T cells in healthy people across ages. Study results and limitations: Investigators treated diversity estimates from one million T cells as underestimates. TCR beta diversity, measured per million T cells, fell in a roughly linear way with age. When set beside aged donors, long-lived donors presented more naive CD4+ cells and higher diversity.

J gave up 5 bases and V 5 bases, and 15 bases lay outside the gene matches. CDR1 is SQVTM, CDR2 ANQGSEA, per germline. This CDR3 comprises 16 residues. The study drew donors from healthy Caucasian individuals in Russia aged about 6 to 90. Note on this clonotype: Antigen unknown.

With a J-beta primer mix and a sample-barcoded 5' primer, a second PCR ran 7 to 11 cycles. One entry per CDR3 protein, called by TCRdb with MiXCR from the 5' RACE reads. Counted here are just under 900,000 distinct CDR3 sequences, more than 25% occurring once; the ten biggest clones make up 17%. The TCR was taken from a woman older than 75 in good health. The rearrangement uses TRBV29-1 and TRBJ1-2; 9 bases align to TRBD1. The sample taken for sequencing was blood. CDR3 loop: CSVSLDRGVGSYGYTF. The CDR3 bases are TGCAGCGTTTCACTGGACAGGGGCGTAGGGAGTTATGGCTACACCTTC.